The following is a T cell receptor (beta chain) sequence with its context. The sample comes from a study of T cell changes during pregnancy in multiple sclerosis. The assay was immunoSEQ multiplex PCR, and TCRdb's table has in-frame clones only and misses some. The data contain 30,000 to 45,000 clones, 80% to 95% of them singletons. The CDR3 sequence is 13 residues long. The germline gives CDR1 ENHRY, CDR2 SYGVKD. Unmatched junction bases numbered 5, after V lost 6 bases and J lost 6 bases. The specimen comprised CD4+ T cells from peripheral blood mononuclear cells, sampled after pregnancy. J is TRBJ1-2 and V is TRBV10-3; 9 bases match TRBD1. This sequence was found in a female donor in good health, enrolled as a control in a pregnancy study. The CDR3 protein is CAIRDRGGNGYTF. DNA of the CDR3: TGTGCCATCAGGGACAGGGGAGGGAATGGCTACACCTTC.